These 7 T cell receptor beta chains were sequenced from one sample in a study of blood T cell repertoires in COVID-19. Some clones are missing from TCRdb's copy, which holds only in-frame ones; the method was immunoSEQ multiplex PCR. The table lists some 130,000 clones, more than 75% of them singletons. The specimen sequenced was peripheral blood. The receptors derive from a woman in her fifties or sixties with acute or convalescent COVID-19.

The chain employs TRBV5-1 and TRBJ2-5; D is uncertain. Germline CDR1 SGHRS, CDR2 YFSETQ. Deletions cut 4 bases from V and 5 bases from J, with 6 bases between. The CDR3 length is 11 residues. The DNA of the CDR3 is TGCGCCAGCAGCACAGCCGAGACCCAGTACTTC. Translated, it gives CASSTAETQYF.

J is TRBJ2-7 and V is TRBV10-3, with D hard to call. CDR1 ENHRY and CDR2 SYGVKD come from the germline V gene. The CDR3 sequence is 12 residues long. Trimming took 6 bases from V and 4 from J, leaving 10 bases between them. This CDR3 is CAIRNHAYEQYF. Written as DNA, the CDR3 is TGTGCCATCAGGAACCATGCGTACGAGCAGTACTTC.

The chain links TRBV27 to TRBJ1-5, with a possible D match to TRBD1 (6 bases). CDR3 length: 12 amino acids. Trimming took 6 bases from V and 6 from J, leaving 9 bases between them. Germline V lookup: CDR1 MNHEY, CDR2 SMNVEV (reference sequence). The CDR3 loop is CASRRGGQPQHF. CDR3 DNA sequence: TGTGCCAGCAGGAGGGGGGGTCAGCCCCAGCATTTT.

This clone was counted a few times. The J gene is TRBJ2-7, the V gene TRBV2; a possible D gene is TRBD1 (5 bases). The CDR3 spans 13 residues. Per the germline V gene, CDR1 is SNHLY and CDR2 is FYNNEI. V was trimmed by 2 bases and J by 6 bases, leaving 11 bases between them. The CDR3 reads CASSETQGAEQYV. CDR3 nucleotide sequence: TGTGCCAGCAGTGAAACGCAGGGCGCCGAGCAGTACGTC.

The rearrangement uses TRBV25-1 and TRBJ1-3; D perhaps matches TRBD1 (6 bases). V shed 1 base and J shed 4 bases, with 17 bases lying between them. There are 17 residues in the CDR3. The germline V gene has CDR1 MGHDK and CDR2 SYGVNS. The chain's CDR3 is CASSEWADRRSGNTIYF. The CDR3, as DNA: TGTGCCAGCAGTGAATGGGCGGACAGACGAAGCGGAAACACCATATATTTT.

With respect to this clone: This CDR3 is also generated by other DNA sequences in the sample. V usage is TRBV6-5 and J usage is TRBJ1-1; perhaps TRBD1 as D (5 bases). The V end lost 2 bases, the J end lost 5 bases, and 9 bases lay between the germline ends. There are 13 residues in the CDR3. Germline V CDR1 and CDR2: MNHEY, SVGAGI. CDR3 amino acids: CASSYGGGTEAFF. CDR3 nucleotide sequence: TGTGCCAGCAGTTACGGGGGGGGGACTGAAGCTTTCTTT.

This chain links TRBV11-3 with TRBJ2-2, with D tentatively TRBD1 (6 bases). V was clipped by 2 bases and J by 1 base, with 8 bases between them. The CDR3 runs to 15 residues. CDR1 and CDR2 (germline): SGHNT, YENEEA. This CDR3 is CASSLNRVNTGELFF. CDR3 DNA: TGTGCCAGCAGCTTAAACAGGGTGAACACCGGGGAGCTGTTTTTT.